This T cell receptor (beta chain) is from a study of OX40 agonist ivuxolimab in advanced cancers. The overall study: The group had a mean age of about 60 years, ranged from about 20 to 90, and was around 82% male. Enrollees could have had prior anti-PD-1, anti-PD-L1 or anti-CTLA-4 therapy, which under 50% had received. Partial responses were recorded for three patients, including one with hepatocellular carcinoma and two with cutaneous melanoma. Study observations and caveats: Among expanded peripheral T cells, antigen specificity went undetermined.

Data came from immunoSEQ multiplex PCR; TCRdb stores just in-frame clones and leaves some out. This repertoire shows more than 10,000 clones, about two thirds found once; its top ten account for approximately 27%. This CDR3 has 15 amino acids. Looked up from germline, CDR1 is SGHDT and CDR2 is YYEEEE. The germline V and J ends were trimmed by 0 bases and 5 bases, with 14 bases remaining between them. A note on this clone: The antigen is unknown.

The TCR was taken from an adult with an advanced solid tumor such as melanoma, head and neck, liver or kidney cancer. J is TRBJ2-5 and V is TRBV5-6, with no clear D. This sample comprised CD4+ or CD8+ T cells sorted from blood, obtained in a trial of the OX40 agonist ivuxolimab. The CDR3 spells CASSLARRTRETQYF. The DNA for the CDR3 is TGTGCCAGCAGCTTGGCCCGCAGGACGAGGGAGACCCAGTACTTC. The entire variable domain, with the rest obtained from reference TRBV5-6 and TRBJ2-5, is as follows: DAGVTQSPTHLIKTRGQQVTLRCSPKSGHDTVSWYQQALGQGPQFIFQYYEEEERQRGNFPDRFSGHQFPNYSSELNVNALLLGDSALYLCASSLARRTRETQYFGPGTRLLVL.